The 28 T cell receptor beta chains below all came from one sample that was sequenced in a study of human T cells and chemical hapten exposure. TCRdb re-called the RACE reads through MiXCR, storing one row per CDR3 protein. The data hold 150,000 to 200,000 distinct CDR3 sequences, with 28% observed a single time. The time point denotes: patch test 3, about 24 weeks after DPC sensitization. Treatment described: therapeutic diphenylcyclopropenone sensitization with weekly scalp DPC. This specimen was whole blood, taken in connection with sensitization to the hapten diphenylcyclopropenone (DPC). The receptors were gathered from a woman between 18 and 29 years old with alopecia areata. Some clones in this sample may be carry-over from other donors' samples.

V is TRBV20-1 and J is TRBJ2-3; D tentatively reads TRBD1 or TRBD2 (5 bases each). Germline CDR1 DFQATT, CDR2 SNEGSKA (reference sequence). V lost 5 bases and J 1 base, leaving 25 bases between the germline ends. This CDR3 region has 18 residues. The CDR3 here is CSAGAIGQGRRGTDTQYF. In DNA form, the CDR3 reads TGCAGTGCTGGGGCCATCGGGCAGGGACGGCGGGGCACAGATACGCAGTATTTT.

The chain has TRBV29-1 and TRBJ1-1; D not resolved. The CDR3 consists of 12 residues. Trimming stripped 7 bases from V and 10 bases from J, with 19 bases between. Looked up from germline, CDR1 is SQVTM and CDR2 is ANQGSEA. The CDR3 sequence: CSGREERAAAFF. The CDR3 DNA follows: TGCAGCGGGAGGGAAGAGAGGGCAGCAGCTTTCTTT.

About this clonotype: The junction departs from germline at one end; a sequencing error may be responsible. The rearrangement uses TRBV29-1 and TRBJ2-7; 11 nucleotides agree with TRBD1. This CDR3 has 14 amino acids. Germline loops: CDR1 SQVTM, CDR2 ANQGSEA. The CDR3 region is CSVRRDRGTNERYF. The CDR3 DNA sequence: TGCAGCGTGCGCCGGGACAGGGGGACGAACGAGCGGTACTTC.

This clonotype was detected many times. The V gene is TRBV7-3, the J gene TRBJ2-3; D may be TRBD1 or TRBD2 (5 bases each). The V and J ends lost 1 base and 2 bases respectively, with 13 bases between them. This CDR3 is built from 16 residues. In germline, CDR1 is SGHTA, CDR2 FQGTGA. DNA for the CDR3: TGTGCCAGCAGCTTAATGCCGGGGCCCAACACAGATACGCAGTATTTT. It is translated as CASSLMPGPNTDTQYF.

The rearrangement joins TRBV6-1 to TRBJ1-5; 7 bases align to TRBD1. The germline V gene encodes CDR1 MNHNS and CDR2 SASEGT. V was pared by 2 bases and J by 2 bases, with 6 bases of the junction left unmatched. CDR3 length equals 16 residues. CDR3 residues: CASSESTGVGNQPQHF. In nucleotides, the CDR3 is TGTGCCAGCAGTGAATCAACAGGGGTTGGCAATCAGCCCCAGCATTTT.

At least ten counts were recorded for this clonotype. The chain employs TRBV12-3 or TRBV12-4 and TRBJ2-7, with TRBD2 matching 11 bases. V trimming: 8 bases; J trimming: 6 bases; junction bases outside the gene matches: 6. The CDR3 spans 13 residues. CDR3 DNA sequence: TGTGCCAGCCAAACTAGCGGGAGTGTCGAGCAGTACTTC. This sequence encodes CASQTSGSVEQYF.

This clonotype was detected a few times. This chain joins TRBV7-9 and TRBJ2-1, with D possibly being TRBD1 (5 bases). CDR3 length: 17 residues. Trimming took 2 bases from V and 7 from J, leaving 21 bases between them. Germline assignment: CDR1 SEHNR and CDR2 FQNEAQ (reference sequence). CDR3 nucleotides: TGTGCCAGCAGCTTATCCAGGGCCATAATGACGATTAATGAGCAGTTCTTC. This gives the protein CASSLSRAIMTINEQFF.

This clonotype has just a few counts. The chain recombines TRBV27 with TRBJ2-7, with a weak D call TRBD2 (6 bases). This CDR3 has 15 residues. V lost 3 bases, J lost 3 bases, and 15 bases lay in between. In germline, CDR1 is MNHEY, CDR2 SMNVEV (reference sequence). The CDR3 reads CASSFTGSSLYEQYF. CDR3 nucleotide sequence: TGTGCCAGCAGTTTCACCGGGAGTTCCCTCTACGAGCAGTACTTC.

The chain joins TRBV9 to TRBJ2-7; the D gene is possibly TRBD2 (5 bases). V was shortened by 0 bases and J by 3 bases, with 13 bases between the two germline ends. There are 15 residues in the CDR3. Per germline, CDR1 SGDLS and CDR2 YYNGEE. The CDR3 reads CASSVGGGGGYEQYF. CDR3 DNA: TGTGCCAGCAGCGTAGGGGGTGGCGGAGGCTACGAGCAGTACTTC.

The chain uses TRBV12-3 or TRBV12-4 and TRBJ1-1, with TRBD1 as a possible D gene (5 bases). Trimming left V 5 bases short and J 8 bases short, with 12 bases between. The CDR3 sequence is 12 residues long. The CDR3: CASSPIYREAFF. The CDR3 DNA is TGTGCCAGCAGTCCCATATACAGGGAAGCTTTCTTT.

This clonotype was seen only a few times. The chain links TRBV4-2 to TRBJ1-4; no firm D call. There are 15 residues in the CDR3. Trimming removed 1 base from V and 3 bases from J, with 9 bases in between. Germline-derived CDR1 and CDR2 are LGHNA and YNFKEQ. CDR3 DNA: TGTGCCAGCAGCCAAGGGGCAGGACCTAATGAAAAACTGTTTTTT. Its protein product is CASSQGAGPNEKLFF.

This chain connects TRBV7-9 to TRBJ2-1; D perhaps matches TRBD2 (5 bases). Germline V gene lookup returns CDR1 SEHNR and CDR2 FQNEAQ (reference sequence). CDR3 length: 13 amino acids. V was trimmed by 1 base and J by 8 bases, leaving 9 bases between them. The CDR3, as DNA: TGTGCCAGCAGCTTAGGTCTAGCAGATGAGCAGTTCTTC. This translates into CASSLGLADEQFF.

The sample holds many counts of this clonotype. V usage is TRBV7-9 and J usage is TRBJ2-7; possibly TRBD1 or TRBD2 for D (5 bases each). Germline CDR1 SEHNR, CDR2 FQNEAQ (reference sequence). The ends were cut back, 5 bases at V and 4 bases at J, with 18 bases in the middle. The CDR3 covers 15 residues. The CDR3 DNA reads as TGTGCCAGCAGCCACTCAAGGGACGGTTTTTACGAGCAGTACTTC. It specifies CASSHSRDGFYEQYF. The variable domain in full, with the rest retrieved from reference TRBV7-9 and TRBJ2-7, is DTGVSQNPRHKITKRGQNVTFRCDPISEHNRLYWYRQTLGQGPEFLTYFQNEAQLEKSRLLSDRFSAERPKGSFSTLEIQRTEQGDSAMYLCASSHSRDGFYEQYFGPGTRLTVT.

The chain links TRBV12-3 or TRBV12-4 to TRBJ1-2; possibly TRBD1 for D (6 bases). This CDR3 spans 13 amino acids. Trimming removed 1 base at V and 8 bases at J, with 11 bases between. CDR3: CASSLGRTEGYTF. CDR3 nucleotide sequence: TGTGCCAGCAGTTTAGGGAGGACAGAGGGCTACACCTTC.

This clonotype came up a few times. V is TRBV20-1 and J is TRBJ2-7, with D tentatively TRBD2 (7 bases). Per the germline V gene, CDR1 is DFQATT and CDR2 is SNEGSKA (reference sequence). The CDR3 spans 16 residues. The chain's CDR3 is CSGGSFTGKPALEQYF. CDR3 nucleotide sequence: TGCAGCGGGGGGTCCTTCACAGGGAAACCGGCGTTGGAGCAGTACTTC.

This rearrangement joins TRBV4-1 to TRBJ2-3; D remains ambiguous. The germline V gene encodes CDR1 MGHRA and CDR2 YSYEKL. Trimming removed 4 bases from V and 1 base from J, with 6 bases in between. The CDR3 extends over 13 amino acids. The CDR3: CASSPPGTDTQYF. The DNA for the CDR3 is TGCGCCAGCAGCCCCCCAGGCACAGATACGCAGTATTTT.

The chain employs TRBV9 and TRBJ2-7, with D possibly being TRBD2 (6 bases). Trimming removed 0 bases from V and 6 bases from J, with 16 bases in between. Looked up from germline, CDR1 is SGDLS and CDR2 is YYNGEE. The CDR3 is 15 amino acids. CDR3 in DNA: TGTGCCAGCAGCGTAGGACGGGAGAGGACCCTCGAGCAGTACTTC. Its protein is CASSVGRERTLEQYF.

This clonotype was seen repeatedly, ten times or more. CDR3 region: CASSSLPEQQFF. The CDR3 coding sequence is TGTGCCAGCAGCTCGCTGCCTGAGCAGCAGTTCTTC. The V call is TRBV7-9, the J call TRBJ2-1, with no clear D. The CDR3 spans 12 residues. Germline CDR1 reads SEHNR; CDR2 reads FQNEAQ (reference sequence). The ends were cut back, 4 bases at V and 11 bases at J, with 12 bases in the middle.

V usage is TRBV12-3 or TRBV12-4 and J usage is TRBJ2-1; D is possibly TRBD2 (5 bases). CDR3 length equals 13 residues. The germline V and J ends were trimmed by 5 bases and 15 bases, with 20 bases remaining between them. The CDR3 region has the DNA TGTGCCAGCAGTCCGAACGCCGGACTGACGTCGTTCTTC. Residues: CASSPNAGLTSFF.

This clonotype was picked up a small number of times. This chain uses TRBV6-2 or TRBV6-3 with TRBJ1-1; TRBD1 matches 8 bases. The V gene's germline CDR1 is MNHEY and CDR2 SVGEGT. Trimming removed 2 bases from V and 10 bases from J; junction bases left unmatched: 6. The length of the CDR3 is 13 residues. The CDR3 here is CASSYADRASAFF. The DNA of the CDR3 is TGTGCCAGCAGTTACGCGGACAGGGCTTCAGCTTTCTTT.

The gene calls are TRBV28 and TRBJ2-2; 7 nucleotides line up with TRBD2. This CDR3 has 18 residues. V gave up 0 bases and J gave up 5 bases; unmatched junction bases: 12. Germline V gives CDR1 MDHEN, CDR2 SYDVKM. The CDR3 region has the DNA TGTGCCAGCAGTTTATGGTCTGGTGGAGCGGGGAGAACCGGGGAGCTGTTTTTT. Protein product: CASSLWSGGAGRTGELFF.

This clonotype has more than one count but fewer than ten. The V gene is TRBV14, the J gene TRBJ2-2; unclear D gene. Germline V CDR1 and CDR2: SGHDN, FVKESK. CDR3 length: 14 residues. Trimming took 2 bases from V and 10 from J, leaving 14 bases between them. The chain's CDR3 is CASSQWVGNTELFF. CDR3 DNA sequence: TGTGCCAGCAGCCAATGGGTGGGGAATACGGAGCTGTTTTTT.

V usage is TRBV11-2 and J usage is TRBJ1-1, with 8 positions matching TRBD1. Trimming at V came to 0 bases and at J to 11 bases, leaving 14 bases not matched to a gene. This CDR3 contains 16 residues. Germline V gives CDR1 SGHAT, CDR2 FQNNGV. CDR3: CASSLDLGQVRPRAFF. The CDR3 bases are TGTGCCAGCAGCTTAGATCTGGGACAGGTTCGTCCCAGGGCTTTCTTT.

V gene TRBV2 combines with J gene TRBJ1-1; no clear D gene. Germline CDR1 is SNHLY and CDR2 is FYNNEI. The length of the CDR3 is 14 residues. V was cut by 7 bases and J by 7 bases, with 19 bases left in between. The CDR3 DNA reads TGTGCCAGCACCACGGACTCCTTTTACCTTGAAGCTTTCTTT. This translates into CASTTDSFYLEAFF. Looking up the rest from reference TRBV2 and TRBJ1-1 gives the full variable domain: EPEVTQTPSHQVTQMGQEVILRCVPISNHLYFYWYRQILGQKVEFLVSFYNNEISEKSEIFDDQFSVERPDGSNFTLKIRSTKLEDSAMYFCASTTDSFYLEAFFGQGTRLTVV.

The V call is TRBV27, the J call TRBJ1-5; D may be TRBD1 (5 bases). The V gene's germline CDR1 is MNHEY and CDR2 SMNVEV (reference sequence). This CDR3 region has 15 residues. The V end lost 5 bases, the J end lost 0 bases, and 11 bases lay between the germline ends. For the CDR3, the DNA is TGTGCCAGCAGTCAAAGGGGTTATAGCAATCAGCCCCAGCATTTT. Its translation: CASSQRGYSNQPQHF.

The gene calls are TRBV11-3 and TRBJ2-1; D may be TRBD1 (6 bases). The V end was cut by 5 bases, the J end by 6 bases, with 11 bases between. Looked up from germline, CDR1 is SGHNT and CDR2 is YENEEA. CDR3 length: 13 amino acids. CDR3 DNA sequence: TGTGCCAGCAGCCCGGGACATAGCAATGAGCAGTTCTTC. Residues: CASSPGHSNEQFF. The entire variable domain, with the rest obtained from reference TRBV11-3 and TRBJ2-1, is as follows: EAGVVQSPRYKIIEKKQPVAFWCNPISGHNTLYWYLQNLGQGPELLIRYENEEAVDDSQLPKDRFSAERLKGVDSTLKIQPAELGDSAVYLCASSPGHSNEQFFGPGTRLTVL.

This clonotype came up a few times. V gene TRBV7-9 combines with J gene TRBJ1-1; 9 bases are a match to TRBD1. V lost 5 bases and J lost 5; bases outside the gene matches: 9. The CDR3 is 15 residues long. Germline V CDR1 and CDR2: SEHNR, FQNEAQ (reference sequence). CDR3 bases: TGTGCCAGCAGCCCTATAAACAGGGGGCGAACTGAAGCTTTCTTT. This gives the protein CASSPINRGRTEAFF.

This clonotype has a handful of counts. The chain is built from TRBV27 and TRBJ2-1, with 8 bases identical to TRBD2. The germline V gene encodes CDR1 MNHEY and CDR2 SMNVEV (reference sequence). With 7 bases clipped from V and 7 bases from J, the junction kept 12 bases outside the gene matches. The length of the CDR3 is 15 residues. In nucleotides, the CDR3 is TGTGCCAGCACCTTAGGGCTAGCGGGTCATAATGAGCAGTTCTTC. Translating gives CASTLGLAGHNEQFF.